The present T cell receptor beta chain was sequenced within a study of blood T cell repertoires in COVID-19. For the study at large: Researchers got acute and convalescent COVID-19 samples from the United States, Italy and Spain.

V lost 8 bases, J lost 3 bases, and 13 bases lay in between. Germline CDR1 is MDHEN and CDR2 is SYDVKM. The length of the CDR3 is 13 residues. Allocation to cohorts depended on clinical history reported by the participants. How the authors handled the data: Amplifying reference gene primers gave estimates of nucleated cell counts. Some clones are missing from TCRdb's copy, which holds only in-frame ones; the method was immunoSEQ multiplex PCR. The V and J calls and clone size come from that table; D and trimming were worked out from the DNA. The sample includes 200,000 to 300,000 clones, more than 75% of them seen just once.

The source of this sequence is a woman in her 40s with acute COVID-19. The rearrangement joins TRBV28 to TRBJ2-5, with D perhaps TRBD1 (6 bases). Sequenced input: PBMCs or T cells enriched from blood (not recorded which). Here the CDR3 DNA reads TGTGCCAGCTGCCCCCACAGGGAAGAGACCCAGTACTTC. It yields the protein CASCPHREETQYF.